The rows below give T cell receptor beta chains drawn from one sample of a study of CD8+ T cells in alopecia areata. Produced via immunoSEQ multiplex PCR; TCRdb's table is partial and in-frame only. The sample lists roughly 150,000 clones, 55% occurring once. The sample consisted of CD4+ T cells sorted from blood. The receptors derive from a human donor in good health. Both conserved end residues are part of each CDR3. Fields, in order: CDR3 length, V gene, D gene, clone size, J gene, CDR3 protein, CDR3 DNA. The D gene is left open where the match is weak. Only part of the rows carry a size: once, few, many, or a class if the clone is expanded.

>14|TRBV5-1|TRBD1|.|TRBJ1-2
CASSLADRESGYTF
TGCGCCAGCAGCTTGGCGGACAGGGAGAGTGGCTACACCTTC
>15|TRBV5-1|TRBD1|.|TRBJ1-2
CASSWGTGKTYGYTF
TGCGCCAGCAGCTGGGGGACAGGAAAAACCTATGGCTACACCTTC
>16|TRBV5-1|TRBD2|.|TRBJ2-5
CASSLVVAGVGETQYF
TGCGCCAGCAGCTTGGTGGTAGCGGGAGTGGGAGAGACCCAGTACTTC
>14|TRBV29-1|.|.|TRBJ2-3
CSVERSRAGDTQYF
TGCAGCGTTGAGAGGTCCCGCGCGGGAGATACGCAGTATTTT
>14|TRBV28|.|few|TRBJ1-5
CASRVGQAKQPQHF
TGTGCCAGCAGGGTCGGACAAGCAAAGCAGCCCCAGCATTTT
>14|TRBV30|.|.|TRBJ1-3
CAWSSQGRGNTIYF
TGTGCCTGGAGTAGTCAGGGGCGCGGAAACACCATATATTTT
>14|TRBV9|.|.|TRBJ2-6
CASSPGAGANVLTF
TGTGCCAGCAGCCCAGGGGCTGGGGCCAACGTCCTGACTTTC
>13|TRBV29-1|.|once|TRBJ2-3
CSVGWASTDTQYF
TGCAGCGTGGGTTGGGCTAGCACAGATACGCAGTATTTT
>13|TRBV11-2|.|few|TRBJ2-3
CASSWDAQTTQYF
TGTGCCAGCAGCTGGGACGCCCAGACTACGCAGTATTTT
>14|TRBV29-1|.|.|TRBJ2-1
CSVALSSTYNEQFF
TGCAGCGTTGCGCTTTCTAGCACCTACAATGAGCAGTTCTTC
>11|TRBV20-1|.|.|TRBJ1-2
CSCEAVYGYTF
TGCAGTTGTGAGGCAGTCTATGGCTACACCTTC
>15|TRBV9|.|.|TRBJ2-1
CASSVASGWGNEQFF
TGTGCCAGCAGCGTAGCTTCGGGTTGGGGTAATGAGCAGTTCTTC
>16|TRBV7-6|.|.|TRBJ2-3
CASSLAGGLPPDTQYF
TGTGCCAGCAGCTTAGCGGGGGGGCTTCCTCCGGATACGCAGTATTTT
>12|TRBV5-1|.|once|TRBJ2-4
CASSAAGQQQYF
TGCGCCAGCAGCGCCGCGGGACAGCAGCAGTACTTC
>17|TRBV4-1|TRBD2|once|TRBJ2-1
CASSQVPGTSGRKVQFF
TGCGCCAGCAGCCAAGTACCAGGGACTAGCGGGAGGAAGGTGCAGTTCTTC
>13|TRBV7-9|TRBD1|.|TRBJ1-5
CASSLTGVQPQHF
TGTGCCAGCAGCTTAACAGGGGTCCAGCCCCAGCATTTT
>12|TRBV30|.|.|TRBJ2-3
CAWSRTSDTQYF
TGTGCCTGGAGTAGGACCTCAGATACGCAGTATTTT
>18|TRBV7-2|.|.|TRBJ2-3
CASRSEGLGGLGTDTQYF
TGTGCCAGCAGATCCGAGGGGCTCGGGGGTCTGGGCACAGATACGCAGTATTTT
>15|TRBV29-1|TRBD2|.|TRBJ2-7
CSVAAYTLAGGEQYF
TGCAGCGTCGCCGCTTATACACTAGCGGGAGGCGAGCAGTACTTC
>14|TRBV10-3|TRBD1|few|TRBJ2-1
CAISSGQVYNEQFF
TGTGCCATCAGTTCGGGACAGGTGTACAATGAGCAGTTCTTC
>17|TRBV4-2|.|few|TRBJ1-4
CASSQDQPTSTNEKLFF
TGTGCCAGCAGCCAAGATCAACCTACCTCAACTAATGAAAAACTGTTTTTT
>13|TRBV6-5|.|.|TRBJ2-7
CASSSLQIHEQYF
TGTGCCAGCAGTTCGCTGCAAATCCACGAGCAGTACTTC
>17|TRBV29-1|.|few|TRBJ1-4
CSVEEGTLPRTNEKLFF
TGCAGCGTTGAGGAGGGGACGCTTCCGCGAACTAATGAAAAACTGTTTTTT
>14|TRBV11-2|.|.|TRBJ1-5
CASSLDRGNQPQHF
TGTGCCAGCAGCTTAGACCGGGGGAATCAGCCCCAGCATTTT
>13|TRBV29-1|.|.|TRBJ2-1
CSVSAGLKNEQFF
TGCAGCGTCTCAGCGGGTCTCAAGAATGAGCAGTTCTTC
>11|TRBV6-5|.|.|TRBJ2-3
CASRSGDTQYF
TGTGCCAGCAGGTCAGGGGATACGCAGTATTTT
>15|TRBV5-1|TRBD2|few|TRBJ2-1
CASSLGGSSYNEQFF
TGCGCCAGCAGCTTGGGCGGGAGCTCCTACAATGAGCAGTTCTTC
>14|TRBV4-1|.|.|TRBJ2-5
CASSQDDGTKTQYF
TGCGCCAGCAGCCAAGATGATGGCACGAAGACCCAGTACTTC
>10|TRBV29-1|.|.|TRBJ1-4
CSVGQEKLFF
TGCAGCGTTGGACAGGAAAAACTGTTTTTT
>17|TRBV25-1|TRBD2|few|TRBJ2-1
CASSETSGRPSYNEQFF
TGTGCCAGCAGTGAAACTAGCGGGAGGCCGTCCTACAATGAGCAGTTCTTC
>14|TRBV29-1|.|.|TRBJ2-7
CSVQRGVGTYEQYF
TGCAGCGTCCAGAGGGGAGTTGGGACCTACGAGCAGTACTTC
>14|TRBV5-1|TRBD2|few|TRBJ2-5
CASSFRTSRETQYF
TGCGCCAGCAGCTTCCGGACTAGCAGAGAGACCCAGTACTTC
>13|TRBV11-2|.|.|TRBJ2-2
CASSSAMWRELFF
TGTGCCAGCAGCTCGGCGATGTGGAGGGAGCTGTTTTTT
>14|TRBV30|TRBD2|.|TRBJ2-1
CAWGTSGSYNEQFF
TGTGCCTGGGGAACTAGCGGGAGCTACAATGAGCAGTTCTTC
>13|TRBV5-4|.|.|TRBJ2-5
CASSLGREETQYF
TGTGCCAGCAGCTTGGGGCGGGAAGAGACCCAGTACTTC
>16|TRBV19|TRBD2|many|TRBJ2-1
CASSIGKAGAYNEQFF
TGTGCCAGTAGTATAGGGAAGGCGGGAGCCTACAATGAGCAGTTCTTC
>13|TRBV7-8|TRBD1|.|TRBJ1-5
CASREDRAQPQHF
TGTGCCAGCAGGGAGGACAGGGCTCAGCCCCAGCATTTT
>11|TRBV2|TRBD2|.|TRBJ2-4
CASGRATVQYF
TGTGCCAGTGGGAGGGCTACTGTTCAGTACTTC
>12|TRBV29-1|.|.|TRBJ2-3
CSVDPRSRTQYF
TGCAGCGTTGATCCCCGGAGCCGTACGCAGTATTTT
>16|TRBV11-1|TRBD1|.|TRBJ2-7
CASSFSGQVFSYEQYF
TGTGCCAGCAGCTTTTCTGGACAGGTATTCTCCTACGAGCAGTACTTC
>18|TRBV28|.|few|TRBJ1-4
CASSLNWQRGKGNEKLFF
TGTGCCAGCAGTTTGAACTGGCAAAGGGGAAAGGGTAATGAAAAACTGTTTTTT
>14|TRBV27|TRBD2|.|TRBJ2-1
CASGGTSGYNEQFF
TGTGCCAGCGGAGGGACTAGCGGCTACAATGAGCAGTTCTTC
>13|TRBV2|.|.|TRBJ2-3
CASSERGTDTQYF
TGTGCCAGCAGTGAAAGAGGCACAGATACGCAGTATTTT
>14|TRBV11-2|.|.|TRBJ2-5
CASSVAGAQETQYF
TGTGCCAGCAGCGTAGCAGGGGCCCAAGAGACCCAGTACTTC
>16|TRBV27|.|.|TRBJ1-5
CASSPAGPGGNQPQHF
TGTGCCAGCAGTCCCGCCGGGCCCGGGGGCAATCAGCCCCAGCATTTT
>12|TRBV25-1|.|few|TRBJ2-7
CASSEQGYEQYF
TGTGCCAGCAGTGAGCAGGGGTACGAGCAGTACTTC
>15|TRBV6-5|.|few|TRBJ2-3
CASSYSGGVVDTQYF
TGTGCCAGCAGTTACTCTGGAGGGGTGGTAGATACGCAGTATTTT
>14|TRBV7-9|TRBD1|.|TRBJ1-4
CASSAGGQVEKLFF
TGTGCCAGCAGCGCCGGGGGACAGGTTGAAAAACTGTTTTTT
>13|TRBV11-2|.|.|TRBJ2-7
CASSLWGTYEQYF
TGTGCCAGCAGCTTATGGGGAACCTACGAGCAGTACTTC
>16|TRBV19|TRBD2|.|TRBJ2-7
CASSILSSSGSYEQYF
TGTGCCAGTAGTATACTGTCGTCTAGCGGCTCCTACGAGCAGTACTTC
>12|TRBV29-1|.|.|TRBJ2-7
CSVSGFTYEQYF
TGCAGCGTGTCCGGGTTTACTTACGAGCAGTACTTC
>14|TRBV13|TRBD2|.|TRBJ2-2
CASSLSGGTGELFF
TGTGCCAGCAGCTTATCGGGGGGCACCGGGGAGCTGTTTTTT
>11|TRBV29-1|.|few|TRBJ2-7
CSAADSYEQYF
TGCAGCGCCGCTGACTCCTACGAGCAGTACTTC
>16|TRBV29-1|TRBD2|.|TRBJ2-7
CSGTAQGSGGLYEQYF
TGCAGCGGGACAGCTCAGGGGAGCGGGGGCCTCTACGAGCAGTACTTC
>17|TRBV11-1|TRBD2|.|TRBJ2-1
CASSTGLAGGFLNEQFF
TGTGCCAGCAGCACGGGACTAGCGGGAGGGTTTCTCAACGAGCAGTTCTTC